This TCR beta chain was found in a study of Ad26.COV2.S vaccination and SARS-CoV-2 variants. Across the whole study: Donor participated within the Ad26.COV2.S arm of the COV1001 trial.

This clone was observed a handful of times. Its matching antigen is unknown. Some clones are missing from TCRdb's copy, which holds only in-frame ones; the method was immunoSEQ multiplex PCR. The profile covers roughly 450,000 clones, with 75% to 95% appearing a single time and less than 15% taken by the ten largest. Treatment in this sample: 15 to 20 received Ad26.COV2.S at low or high dose, single or two shots; about 5 received placebo; per-sample allocation not given. Collection of the samples took place on day 63 after the first injection of vaccine or placebo. With 3 bases clipped from V and 6 bases from J, the junction kept 7 bases outside the gene matches. The CDR3 sequence is 13 residues long. The germline V gene encodes CDR1 GTSNPN and CDR2 SVGIG (reference sequence). Notes on the study in general: Spike-specific TCR breadth was greater after Ad26.COV2.S than placebo.

The chain is built from TRBV30 and TRBJ2-7; 8 nucleotides line up with TRBD2. This specimen was peripheral blood, taken in a trial of Ad26.COV2.S vaccine versus placebo. The receptor comes from a person aged 18-60 years who received the Ad26.COV2.S COVID-19 vaccine or a placebo. CDR3 bases: TGTGCCTGGAGCCCCGGGACTAGGAGCGAGCAGTACTTC. This translates into CAWSPGTRSEQYF.